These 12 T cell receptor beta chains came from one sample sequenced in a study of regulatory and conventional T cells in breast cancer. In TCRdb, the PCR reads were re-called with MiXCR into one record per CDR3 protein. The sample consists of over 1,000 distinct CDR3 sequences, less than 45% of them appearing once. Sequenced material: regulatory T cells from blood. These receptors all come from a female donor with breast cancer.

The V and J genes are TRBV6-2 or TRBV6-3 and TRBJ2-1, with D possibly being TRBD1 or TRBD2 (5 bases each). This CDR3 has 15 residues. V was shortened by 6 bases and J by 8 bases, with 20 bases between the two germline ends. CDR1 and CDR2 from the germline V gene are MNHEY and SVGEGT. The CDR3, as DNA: TGTGCCAGCAGAAGACGCTGGGACCTTTCCTATGAGCAGTTCTTC. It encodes CASRRRWDLSYEQFF.

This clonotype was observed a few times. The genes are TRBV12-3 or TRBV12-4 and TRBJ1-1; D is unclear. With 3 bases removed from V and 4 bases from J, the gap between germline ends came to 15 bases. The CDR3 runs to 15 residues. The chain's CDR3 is CASSFPARTTTEAFF. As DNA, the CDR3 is TGTGCCAGCAGTTTTCCAGCACGGACGACCACTGAAGCTTTCTTT.

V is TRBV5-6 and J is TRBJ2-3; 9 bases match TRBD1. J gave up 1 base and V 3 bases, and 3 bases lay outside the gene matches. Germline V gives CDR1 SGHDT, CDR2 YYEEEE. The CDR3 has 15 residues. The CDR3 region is CASSSDRGGTDTQYF. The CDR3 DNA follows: TGTGCCAGCAGCTCGGACAGGGGAGGCACAGATACGCAGTATTTT.

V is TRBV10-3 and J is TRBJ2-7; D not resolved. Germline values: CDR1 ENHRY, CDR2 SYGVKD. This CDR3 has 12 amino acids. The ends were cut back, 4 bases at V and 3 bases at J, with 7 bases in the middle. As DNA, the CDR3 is TGTGCCATCAGTGGGGCCTTCTACGAGCAGTACTTC. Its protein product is CAISGAFYEQYF.

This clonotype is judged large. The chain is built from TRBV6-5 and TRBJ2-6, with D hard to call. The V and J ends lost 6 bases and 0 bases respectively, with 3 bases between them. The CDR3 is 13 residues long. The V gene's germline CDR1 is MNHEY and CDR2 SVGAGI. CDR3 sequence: CASRFSGANVLTF. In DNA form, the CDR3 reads TGTGCCAGCAGATTCTCTGGGGCCAACGTCCTGACTTTC.

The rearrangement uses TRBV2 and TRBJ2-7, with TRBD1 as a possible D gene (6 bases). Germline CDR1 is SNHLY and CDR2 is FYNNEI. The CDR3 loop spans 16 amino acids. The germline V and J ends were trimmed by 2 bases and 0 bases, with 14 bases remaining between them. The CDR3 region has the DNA TGTGCCAGCAGTGAAAATGGGGGCGCGAGCTCCTACGAGCAGTACTTC. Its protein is CASSENGGASSYEQYF.

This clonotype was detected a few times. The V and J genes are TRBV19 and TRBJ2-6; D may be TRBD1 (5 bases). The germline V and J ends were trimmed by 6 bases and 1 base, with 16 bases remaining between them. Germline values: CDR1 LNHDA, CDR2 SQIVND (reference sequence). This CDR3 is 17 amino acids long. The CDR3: CASRGQGTLSGANVLTF. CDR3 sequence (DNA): TGTGCCAGTAGAGGGCAGGGTACCCTTTCTGGGGCCAACGTCCTGACTTTC.

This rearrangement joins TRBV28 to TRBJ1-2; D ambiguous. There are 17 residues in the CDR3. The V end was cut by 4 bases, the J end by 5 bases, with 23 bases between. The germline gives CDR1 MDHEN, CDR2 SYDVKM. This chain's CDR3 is CASSSFRQEAALYGYTF. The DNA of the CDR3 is TGTGCCAGCAGTTCATTCCGTCAGGAAGCGGCTTTGTATGGCTACACCTTC.

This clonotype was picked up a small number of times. The CDR3 spells CASRPAGMNTEAFF. In DNA, the CDR3 is TGTGCCAGCAGGCCCGCAGGGATGAACACTGAAGCTTTCTTT. The rearrangement joins TRBV28 to TRBJ1-1; tentative D call: TRBD1 (5 bases). V was cut by 6 bases and J by 0 bases, with 11 bases left in between. The CDR3 loop spans 14 amino acids. The germline gives CDR1 MDHEN, CDR2 SYDVKM.

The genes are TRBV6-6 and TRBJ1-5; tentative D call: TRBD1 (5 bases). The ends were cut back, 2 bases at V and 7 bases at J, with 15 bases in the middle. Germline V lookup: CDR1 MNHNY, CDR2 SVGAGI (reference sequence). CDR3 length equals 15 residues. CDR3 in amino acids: CASSYQVRDGQPQHF. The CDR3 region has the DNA TGTGCCAGCAGTTACCAGGTCAGGGACGGACAGCCCCAGCATTTT.

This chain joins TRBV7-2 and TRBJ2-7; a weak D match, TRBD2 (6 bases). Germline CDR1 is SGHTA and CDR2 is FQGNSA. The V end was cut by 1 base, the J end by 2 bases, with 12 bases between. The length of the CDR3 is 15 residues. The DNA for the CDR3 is TGTGCCAGCAGCTTAGGAACTAGCCGAACCTACGAGCAGTACTTC. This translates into CASSLGTSRTYEQYF.

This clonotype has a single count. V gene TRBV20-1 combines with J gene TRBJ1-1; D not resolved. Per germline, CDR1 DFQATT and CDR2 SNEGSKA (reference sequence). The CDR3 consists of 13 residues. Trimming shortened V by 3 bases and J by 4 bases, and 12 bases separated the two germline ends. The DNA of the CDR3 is TGCAGTGCTAGGCCGACGGTCGTCACTGAAGCTTTCTTT. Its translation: CSARPTVVTEAFF.